This T cell receptor beta chain emerged from a study of cytomegalovirus exposure and HLA in healthy donors. This CDR3 has 15 residues. The germline V gene encodes CDR1 MNHNS and CDR2 SASEGT. The trim removed 7 bases at V and 7 bases at J, leaving 14 bases unmatched. The repertoire was sequenced with immunoSEQ multiplex PCR; TCRdb's copy has only in-frame clones and lacks some. In the table there are some 170,000 clones, approximately 86% of which are singletons. The genes are TRBV6-1 and TRBJ2-5; 8 bases match TRBD2. The source material was PBMCs. The clonotype comes from a man aged 18 to 29 in good health and CMV-seropositive. As DNA, the CDR3 is TGTGCCAGCAACCTAGAGCGGGGGAGGCGCTTGACCCAGTACTTC. Its protein is CASNLERGRRLTQYF.